Following are 27 T cell receptor beta chains from one sample sequenced in a study of beta chain features in type 1 diabetes. Sequenced material consisted of expressed TCRB transcripts (all of the isolated RNA was reverse transcribed). Data came from immunoSEQ multiplex PCR; TCRdb stores just in-frame clones and leaves some out. Found here are 200,000 to 250,000 clones, less than 35% of them singletons; the top ten hold roughly 4%. Material for sequencing was central memory CD4+ T cells from blood. All receptors derive from a man aged 30 to 45 in good health.

The rearrangement uses TRBV5-1 and TRBJ1-1; D gene uncertain. V lost 0 bases and J 7 bases, leaving 13 bases between the germline ends. The CDR3 loop spans 14 amino acids. Germline assignment: CDR1 SGHRS and CDR2 YFSETQ. This chain's CDR3 is CASSLGGVGDEAFF. In DNA, the CDR3 is TGCGCCAGCAGCTTGGGCGGGGTCGGCGATGAAGCTTTCTTT. The variable domain in full, completed from reference TRBV5-1 and TRBJ1-1, reads KAGVTQTPRYLIKTRGQQVTLSCSPISGHRSVSWYQQTPGQGLQFLFEYFSETQRNKGNFPGRFSGRQFSNSRSEMNVSTLELGDSALYLCASSLGGVGDEAFFGQGTRLTVV.

V and J are TRBV4-2 and TRBJ1-6; D gene ambiguous. Trimming took 0 bases from V and 7 from J, leaving 7 bases between them. Germline CDR1 is LGHNA and CDR2 is YNFKEQ. This CDR3 has 14 residues. CDR3 coding DNA: TGTGCCAGCAGCCAAGAAAGGGCGAATTCACCCCTCCACTTT. Its protein is CASSQERANSPLHF.

This clone was recorded a few times. The J gene is TRBJ1-4, the V gene TRBV10-2; TRBD1 matches 10 bases. The length of the CDR3 is 13 residues. Germline loops: CDR1 WSHSY, CDR2 SAAADI. The V gene end was trimmed by 6 bases and the J gene end by 7 bases; junction bases not matched to a gene: 2. The CDR3 nucleotides read TGCGCCAGCAGCCGGGACAGGGGTGAAAAACTGTTTTTT. Protein sequence: CASSRDRGEKLFF.

This chain connects TRBV4-2 to TRBJ1-2; D gene unclear. V lost 4 bases and J lost 2, with 11 bases in between. This CDR3 has 14 amino acids. The germline V gene encodes CDR1 LGHNA and CDR2 YNFKEQ. This CDR3 reads CASSLEDGNYGYTF. The CDR3 nucleotides read TGTGCCAGCAGCCTAGAGGACGGGAACTATGGCTACACCTTC.

The V call is TRBV7-8, the J call TRBJ2-2, with D unresolved. The germline V gene encodes CDR1 SGHVS and CDR2 FQNEAQ. With 1 base removed from V and 1 base from J, the gap between germline ends came to 7 bases. The CDR3 runs to 15 residues. The DNA for the CDR3 is TGTGCCAGCAGCTTAGAGGCGGTGAACACCGGGGAGCTGTTTTTT. It encodes CASSLEAVNTGELFF.

The chain uses TRBV25-1 and TRBJ2-1; 7 bases map to TRBD2. This CDR3 contains 16 residues. Germline trimming cut 3 bases from V and 0 bases from J; bases unmatched to any gene: 5. The germline V gene encodes CDR1 MGHDK and CDR2 SYGVNS. The chain's CDR3 is CASSESSGASYNEQFF. Here the CDR3 DNA reads TGTGCCAGCAGTGAGTCTAGCGGAGCCTCCTACAATGAGCAGTTCTTC.

This clone has only a few counts. This rearrangement joins TRBV7-9 to TRBJ1-3; TRBD1 is a possible D gene (6 bases). Trimming removed 3 bases at V and 8 bases at J, with 11 bases between. This CDR3 contains 13 residues. Germline V gene data show CDR1 as SEHNR and CDR2 as FQNEAQ (reference sequence). The CDR3 spells CASSFQGPDTIYF. The CDR3, as DNA: TGTGCCAGCAGCTTCCAGGGGCCTGACACCATATATTTT.

The rearrangement joins TRBV7-2 to TRBJ1-1; D is unclear. The V end was cut by 5 bases, the J end by 4 bases, with 17 bases between. CDR3 length equals 15 residues. Germline V gene lookup returns CDR1 SGHTA and CDR2 FQGNSA. The CDR3 spells CASSTAGSVGTEAFF. The CDR3 region has the DNA TGTGCCAGCAGCACCGCGGGCTCCGTGGGCACTGAAGCTTTCTTT.

The sample holds a few counts of this clone. V is TRBV10-2 and J is TRBJ1-3; TRBD1 is a possible D gene (5 bases). The CDR3 loop spans 15 amino acids. The V end was cut by 4 bases, the J end by 3 bases, with 13 bases between. Germline-derived CDR1 and CDR2 are WSHSY and SAAADI. The CDR3 nucleotides read TGCGCCAGCAGTGGTTACAGGACGATTGGAAACACCATATATTTT. Protein: CASSGYRTIGNTIYF.

This clone was counted only a few times. The chain uses TRBV30 and TRBJ1-1, with a possible D match to TRBD1 (5 bases). Germline CDR1 reads GTSNPN; CDR2 reads SVGIG (reference sequence). There are 14 residues in the CDR3. Deletions cut 0 bases from V and 4 bases from J, with 12 bases between. CDR3 in amino acids: CAWSVRAGSTEAFF. CDR3 DNA sequence: TGTGCCTGGAGTGTGAGGGCAGGGAGCACTGAAGCTTTCTTT.

Only a few counts were recorded for this clone. The chain carries TRBV15 and TRBJ2-2; D ambiguous. V shed 6 bases and J shed 3 bases, with 8 bases lying between them. This CDR3 is 13 amino acids long. The V gene's germline CDR1 is LNHNV and CDR2 YYDKDF (reference sequence). The chain's CDR3 is CATSFPDTGELFF. Written as DNA, the CDR3 is TGTGCCACCAGTTTCCCGGACACCGGGGAGCTGTTTTTT.

The CDR3 DNA is TGTGCCAGCAGCAGACCGGGACTAGCGAGCACCGGGGAGCTGTTTTTT. Translated, it gives CASSRPGLASTGELFF. This chain uses TRBV25-1 with TRBJ2-2; 10 bases are a match to TRBD2. Trimming took 6 bases from V and 4 from J; bases not matched to a gene: 8. The CDR3 has 16 residues. Germline CDR1 reads MGHDK; CDR2 reads SYGVNS.

The chain carries TRBV5-4 and TRBJ2-7; 9 nucleotides align to TRBD1. The CDR3 has 15 residues. The germline V gene has CDR1 SGHNT and CDR2 YYREEE (reference sequence). V shed 5 bases, J shed 9 bases, and the junction held 15 bases outside the gene matches. CDR3 nucleotide sequence: TGTGCCAGCAGTGCGGTGGGACAGGGAAGGAAGGGGCAGTACTTC. Its protein product is CASSAVGQGRKGQYF.

This clone has only a few counts. The identical CDR3 is also encoded by other nucleotide sequences in the sample. V is TRBV29-1 and J is TRBJ2-2; TRBD1 matches 10 bases. There are 13 residues in the CDR3. The germline gives CDR1 SQVTM, CDR2 ANQGSEA. J was trimmed by 6 bases and V by 6 bases; bases with no gene match: 4. The DNA for the CDR3 is TGCAGCGTGCGGACAGGGGGGTCCGGGGAGCTGTTTTTT. Translation: CSVRTGGSGELFF.

CDR3 bases: TGTGCCAGCAGCCAATCAGGGAGACAGCAGTTCTTC. Translation: CASSQSGRQQFF. This chain joins TRBV28 and TRBJ2-1, with D tentatively TRBD1 or TRBD2 (5 bases each). V shed 6 bases and J shed 11 bases, with 14 bases lying between them. CDR1 is MDHEN and CDR2 is SYDVKM in the germline V gene. The CDR3 totals 12 residues.

This clone was seen a handful of times. The chain is built from TRBV7-7 and TRBJ2-3, with D unresolved. V gave up 0 bases and J gave up 5 bases, with 6 bases separating them. The CDR3 loop spans 13 amino acids. Germline lookup yields CDR1 SSHAT and CDR2 FNYEAQ (reference sequence). The CDR3 region has the DNA TGTGCCAGCAGCTTAGCGATCGAAGATACGCAGTATTTT. This encodes CASSLAIEDTQYF. Filled out from reference TRBV7-7 and TRBJ2-3, the complete variable domain reads GAGVSQSPRYKVTKRGQDVTLRCDPISSHATLYWYQQALGQGPEFLTYFNYEAQPDKSGLPSDRFSAERPEGSISTLTIQRTEQRDSAMYRCASSLAIEDTQYFGPGTRLTVL.

CDR3 region: CAISESISDEAFF. DNA of the CDR3: TGTGCCATCAGTGAGTCGATTAGTGATGAAGCTTTCTTT. This chain links TRBV10-3 with TRBJ1-1; no firm D call. Trimming took off 0 bases at V and 7 bases at J, with 9 bases between the two ends. Germline-derived CDR1 and CDR2 are ENHRY and SYGVKD. CDR3 length: 13 residues.

This clone was counted many times. The rearrangement uses TRBV29-1 and TRBJ2-2; tentative D call: TRBD2 (5 bases). V was pared by 3 bases and J by 5 bases, with 10 bases between. From germline, CDR1 is SQVTM and CDR2 ANQGSEA. The length of the CDR3 is 13 residues. CDR3 nucleotide sequence: TGCAGCGTTGATGGACTTGGGACCGGGGAGCTGTTTTTT. Translating gives CSVDGLGTGELFF.

The genes are TRBV6-5 and TRBJ2-5; unclear D gene. The germline V and J ends were trimmed by 5 bases and 7 bases, with 8 bases remaining between them. Germline V gene lookup returns CDR1 MNHEY and CDR2 SVGAGI. This CDR3 has 11 residues. The CDR3 DNA follows: TGTGCCAGCAGTGCCCGTTGGACCCAGTACTTC. This codes for CASSARWTQYF.

The chain links TRBV5-4 to TRBJ1-4; D is possibly TRBD1 (5 bases). The CDR3 totals 14 residues. Trimming took 5 bases from V and 5 from J, leaving 13 bases between them. Germline V gene sequence: CDR1 SGHNT, CDR2 YYREEE (reference sequence). CDR3 bases: TGTGCCAGCAGTCTGGACAACAGGAATGAAAAACTGTTTTTT. Amino acids: CASSLDNRNEKLFF.

This clone was found many times. The V and J genes are TRBV7-2 and TRBJ1-4; 8 nucleotides match TRBD1. The CDR3 sequence is 15 residues long. CDR1 is SGHTA and CDR2 is FQGNSA in the germline V gene. The junction had 2 bases not matched to a gene; V was cut back by 5 bases and J by 0 bases. The CDR3 protein is CASSQDRATNEKLFF. CDR3 nucleotides: TGTGCCAGCAGCCAGGACAGGGCAACTAATGAAAAACTGTTTTTT.

This clone was seen repeatedly, ten times or more. CDR3: CASSYRRNTGELFF. Here the CDR3 DNA reads TGTGCCAGCAGCTACCGGCGGAACACCGGGGAGCTGTTTTTT. The V and J genes are TRBV13 and TRBJ2-2; D gene unclear. Germline CDR1 and CDR2: PRHDT and FYEKMQ (reference sequence). The CDR3 has 14 amino acids. V gave up 4 bases and J gave up 1 base, with 7 bases separating them.

Concerning this clone itself: The same CDR3 arises from other DNA sequences in this sample as well. The V call is TRBV6-6, the J call TRBJ1-1; TRBD1 matches at 7 bases. Germline V gene lookup returns CDR1 MNHNY and CDR2 SVGAGI (reference sequence). The V and J ends lost 5 bases and 0 bases, in that order; junction bases with no gene match: 9. The CDR3 is 16 amino acids. CDR3 protein: CASSHRRTGLNTEAFF. The CDR3 DNA is TGTGCCAGCAGTCACCGCCGGACAGGCTTGAACACTGAAGCTTTCTTT.

This sequence joins TRBV6-5 and TRBJ2-5; D is unresolved. CDR3 length: 14 amino acids. The germline CDR1 and CDR2 sequences are MNHEY and SVGAGI. V dropped 10 bases and J dropped 5 bases, with 20 bases sitting between them. The CDR3 coding sequence is TGTGCCACCAACCCCTCCCGCAGACGCGAGACCCAGTACTTC. Its translation is CATNPSRRRETQYF.

This clone was counted at least ten times. This chain connects TRBV28 to TRBJ2-7; D might be TRBD1 (5 bases). The length of the CDR3 is 11 residues. V was trimmed by 6 bases and J by 6 bases, leaving 9 bases between them. Germline values: CDR1 MDHEN, CDR2 SYDVKM. The CDR3 region is CASSQGTEQYF. The CDR3 DNA is TGTGCCAGCAGCCAGGGTACCGAGCAGTACTTC.

The gene calls are TRBV10-2 and TRBJ2-1; 8 bases map to TRBD2. Trimming cost V 6 bases and J 4 bases; bases outside gene matches: 11. The germline CDR1 and CDR2 sequences are WSHSY and SAAADI. This CDR3 comprises 16 residues. The CDR3 is CASSAGTRSRYNEQFF. For the CDR3, the DNA is TGCGCCAGCAGCGCCGGGACTAGAAGTCGGTACAATGAGCAGTTCTTC.

This clone was found many times. This sequence joins TRBV19 and TRBJ1-6; D is undetermined. V lost 6 bases to trimming and J lost 10 bases, with 19 bases between them. Germline V CDR1 and CDR2: LNHDA, SQIVND (reference sequence). This CDR3 has 15 residues. The CDR3 protein is CASRASTWQKSPLHF. CDR3 sequence (DNA): TGTGCCAGTAGGGCCTCGACATGGCAAAAATCACCCCTCCACTTT.